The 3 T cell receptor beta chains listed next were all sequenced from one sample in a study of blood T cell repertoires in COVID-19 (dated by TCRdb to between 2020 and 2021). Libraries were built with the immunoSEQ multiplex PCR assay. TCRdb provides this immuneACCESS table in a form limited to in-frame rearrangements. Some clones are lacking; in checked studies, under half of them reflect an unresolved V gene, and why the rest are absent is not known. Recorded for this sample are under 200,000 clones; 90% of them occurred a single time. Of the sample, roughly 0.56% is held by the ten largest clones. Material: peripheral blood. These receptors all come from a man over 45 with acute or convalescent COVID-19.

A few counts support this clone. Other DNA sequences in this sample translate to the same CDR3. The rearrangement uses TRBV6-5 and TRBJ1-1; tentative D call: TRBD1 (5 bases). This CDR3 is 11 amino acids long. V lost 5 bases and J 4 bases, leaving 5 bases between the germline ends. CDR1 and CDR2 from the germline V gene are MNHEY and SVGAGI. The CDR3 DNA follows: TGTGCCAGCAGTCAGGGCACTGAAGCTTTCTTT. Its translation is CASSQGTEAFF.

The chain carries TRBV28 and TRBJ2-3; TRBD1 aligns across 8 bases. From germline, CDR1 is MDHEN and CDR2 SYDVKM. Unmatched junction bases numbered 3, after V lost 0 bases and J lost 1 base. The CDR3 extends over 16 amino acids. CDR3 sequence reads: CASSLWVGQGTDTQYF. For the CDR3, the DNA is TGTGCCAGCAGTTTATGGGTGGGACAGGGCACAGATACGCAGTATTTT.

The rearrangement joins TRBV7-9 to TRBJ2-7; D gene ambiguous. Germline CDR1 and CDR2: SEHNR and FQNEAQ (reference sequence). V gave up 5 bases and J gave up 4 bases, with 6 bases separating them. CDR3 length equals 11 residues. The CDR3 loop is CASSPLYEQYF. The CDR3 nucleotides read TGTGCCAGCAGCCCGTTGTACGAGCAGTACTTC. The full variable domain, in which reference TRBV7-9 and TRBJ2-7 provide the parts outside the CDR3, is DTGVSQNPRHKITKRGQNVTFRCDPISEHNRLYWYRQTLGQGPEFLTYFQNEAQLEKSRLLSDRFSAERPKGSFSTLEIQRTEQGDSAMYLCASSPLYEQYFGPGTRLTVT.